Listed below are T cell receptor beta chains from one sample, sequenced in a study of CD8 T cells in Susac syndrome. TCRdb re-derived calls from the immunoSEQ multiplex PCR reads in MiXCR, one entry per CDR3 protein. The sample contains 250,000 to 350,000 distinct CDR3 sequences, about 91% of which appear only once. The specimen sequenced was CD4+ T cells from PBMCs. All receptors derive from a human donor with multiple sclerosis. Both conserved end residues are part of each CDR3. The D gene is left open where the match is weak. Only part of the rows carry a size: once, few, many, or a class if the clone is expanded.

j_call v_call d_call clone_size cdr3_nt cdr3_aa
TRBJ2-1 TRBV5-1 TRBD2 once TGCGCCAGCAGCTGGGGACTAGCGGGTAAATCTTCCAATGAGCAGTTCTTC CASSWGLAGKSSNEQFF
TRBJ1-1 TRBV2 TRBD1 . TGTGCCAGCAGCGACAGGGAAGTGGGGAACACTGAAGCTTTCTTT CASSDREVGNTEAFF
TRBJ1-1 TRBV12-3/TRBV12-4 TRBD1 . TGTGCCAGCAGTTTCGGACAGGCTGAAGCTTTCTTT CASSFGQAEAFF
TRBJ2-3 TRBV6-6 . . TGTGCCAGCAGTTACGATCTCACACGGAGGGATACGCAGTATTTT CASSYDLTRRDTQYF
TRBJ1-1 TRBV5-1 TRBD1 . TGCGCCAGCAGCTTCCTACAGGGGGGCACTGAAGCTTTCTTT CASSFLQGGTEAFF
TRBJ1-1 TRBV7-8 . once TGTGCCAGCAGCTCCCCGCCCACGAACACTGAAGCTTTCTTT CASSSPPTNTEAFF
TRBJ2-1 TRBV2 . . TGTGCCAGCAGGGAGCGCTCCTCCTACAATGAGCAGTTCTTC CASRERSSYNEQFF
TRBJ1-1 TRBV12-3/TRBV12-4 TRBD1 . TGTGCCAGCAGACTAACAGGGGCGCAATCCGCCACTGAAGCTTTCTTT CASRLTGAQSATEAFF
TRBJ1-2 TRBV20-1 . . TGCAGTGCTAGGCCGGGACGGAGAGATGGTGGCTACACCTTC CSARPGRRDGGYTF
TRBJ1-4 TRBV25-1 . . TGTGCCAGCAGTGTGGGTACGTTCGACGAAAAACTGTTTTTT CASSVGTFDEKLFF
TRBJ1-5 TRBV19 . . TGTGCCAGTAGTATTGGACCAAACCAGCATTTT CASSIGPNQHF
TRBJ2-2 TRBV29-1 . . TGCAGCGTTGGCCGGGACACCAACACCGGGGAGCTGTTTTTT CSVGRDTNTGELFF
TRBJ2-1 TRBV6-5 . . TGTGCCAGCAGTTACTCGAGGGTCCGGTCTCGGGGCAATGAGCAGTTCTTC CASSYSRVRSRGNEQFF
TRBJ2-1 TRBV20-1 . . TGCAGTGCTAGTCAAGAGGGCCCAAGGAATGAGCAGTTCTTC CSASQEGPRNEQFF
TRBJ2-5 TRBV19 TRBD1 . TGTGCCAGTAGTATGCAGGGGGCCCGACGAGAGACCCAGTACTTC CASSMQGARRETQYF
TRBJ1-2 TRBV12-3/TRBV12-4 . . TGTGCCAGCACCCCACTATATGGCTACACCTTC CASTPLYGYTF
TRBJ2-3 TRBV30 TRBD2 . TGTGCCTGGAGTGTGGGACTAGCGGCGGATACGCAGTATTTT CAWSVGLAADTQYF
TRBJ1-1 TRBV19 . . TGTGCCAGTAGGTCGGACGGCGCGGCGAACACTGAAGCTTTCTTT CASRSDGAANTEAFF
TRBJ2-7 TRBV27 . . TGTGCCAGCAGCGTCTCCCGGGACACCGTTCGGAGCGAGCAGTACTTC CASSVSRDTVRSEQYF
TRBJ2-1 TRBV28 . . TGTGCCAGCAGTTTTTCGGGTCCCCGCAATGAGCAGTTCTTC CASSFSGPRNEQFF
TRBJ2-2 TRBV5-1 . . TGCGCCAGCGGTTATGGGGGCTACACCGGGGAGCTGTTTTTT CASGYGGYTGELFF
TRBJ1-2 TRBV30 . . TGTGCCTGGAGTGGGGGGATAGGCAGTCGAAACTATGGCTACACCTTC CAWSGGIGSRNYGYTF
TRBJ1-3 TRBV29-1 . . TGCAGCGTTGATGGAGGGGCTGGAAACACCATATATTTT CSVDGGAGNTIYF
TRBJ1-2 TRBV5-1 TRBD1 . TGCGCCAGCAGCGAGGGGACAGCTCCCTTAGCTAACTATGGCTACACCTTC CASSEGTAPLANYGYTF
TRBJ2-3 TRBV5-4 . . TGTGCCAGCAGCTCCTCGGGGAGGTATACGCAGTATTTT CASSSSGRYTQYF
TRBJ1-5 TRBV19 . . TGTGCCAGTAGTGACAGCAAACAGGGCCCAAGGAATCAGCCCCAGCATTTT CASSDSKQGPRNQPQHF
TRBJ2-5 TRBV5-5 . . TGTGCCAGCAGTACCAGAAGTGGAGAGACCCAGTACTTC CASSTRSGETQYF
TRBJ2-4 TRBV7-9 TRBD2 . TGTGCCAGCAGCTTCCTTACGGGAGGGCGAAACCCAGGAGACATTCAGTACTTC CASSFLTGGRNPGDIQYF
TRBJ1-3 TRBV12-3/TRBV12-4 TRBD1 . TGTGCCAGCAGCCGACAGGGTCCGTTGGGAAACACCATATATTTT CASSRQGPLGNTIYF
TRBJ2-4 TRBV4-2 . . TGTGCCAGCAGCCAGATGAACCAGGGGACTGGAAACATTCAGTACTTC CASSQMNQGTGNIQYF
TRBJ2-6 TRBV6-1 . . TGTGCCAGCACCTTACGGCTGGGGACCCTCTCTGGGGCCAACGTCCTGACTTTC CASTLRLGTLSGANVLTF